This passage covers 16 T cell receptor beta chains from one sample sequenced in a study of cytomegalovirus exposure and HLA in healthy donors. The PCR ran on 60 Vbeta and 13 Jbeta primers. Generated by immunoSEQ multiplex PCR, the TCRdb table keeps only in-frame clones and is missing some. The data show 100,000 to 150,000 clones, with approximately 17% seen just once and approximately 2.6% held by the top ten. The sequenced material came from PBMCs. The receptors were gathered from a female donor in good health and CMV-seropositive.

CDR3 loop: CATQDRIYGYTF. In nucleotides, the CDR3 is TGTGCCACCCAGGACAGGATCTATGGCTACACCTTC. The chain links TRBV10-3 to TRBJ1-2; 7 bases line up with TRBD1. Per the germline V gene, CDR1 is ENHRY and CDR2 is SYGVKD. There are 12 residues in the CDR3. J gave up 4 bases and V 10 bases, and 6 bases lay outside the gene matches.

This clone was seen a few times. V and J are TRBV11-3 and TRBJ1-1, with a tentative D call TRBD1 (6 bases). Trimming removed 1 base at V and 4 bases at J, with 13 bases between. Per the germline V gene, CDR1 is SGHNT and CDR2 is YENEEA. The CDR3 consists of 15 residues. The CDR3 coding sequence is TGTGCCAGCAGCTTAGCCGGACAGAGTTTCACTGAAGCTTTCTTT. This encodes CASSLAGQSFTEAFF.

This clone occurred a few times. The CDR3 protein is CASTQDRFVYEQYF. Here the CDR3 DNA reads TGTGCCAGCACCCAGGACAGGTTCGTCTACGAGCAGTACTTC. The rearrangement uses TRBV2 and TRBJ2-7, with TRBD1 matching 7 bases. Germline CDR1 and CDR2: SNHLY and FYNNEI. With V trimmed by 7 bases and J by 3 bases, 9 bases remained unmatched. The CDR3 has 14 residues.

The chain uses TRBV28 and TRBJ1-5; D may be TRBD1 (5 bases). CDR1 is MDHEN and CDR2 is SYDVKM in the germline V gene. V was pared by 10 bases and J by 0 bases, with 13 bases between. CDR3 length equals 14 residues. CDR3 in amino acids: CANRQIYSNQPQHF. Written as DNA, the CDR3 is TGTGCCAACAGGCAGATATATAGCAATCAGCCCCAGCATTTT.

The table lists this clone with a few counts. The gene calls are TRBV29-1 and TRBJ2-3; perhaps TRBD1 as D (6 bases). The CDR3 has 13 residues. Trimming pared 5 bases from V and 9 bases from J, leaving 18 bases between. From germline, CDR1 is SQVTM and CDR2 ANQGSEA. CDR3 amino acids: CSVNRQVKGTQYF. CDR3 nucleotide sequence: TGCAGCGTTAACAGACAGGTTAAGGGGACGCAGTATTTT.

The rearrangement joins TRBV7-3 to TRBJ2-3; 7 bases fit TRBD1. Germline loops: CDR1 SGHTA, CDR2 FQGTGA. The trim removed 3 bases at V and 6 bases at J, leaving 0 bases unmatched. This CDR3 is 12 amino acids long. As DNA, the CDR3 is TGTGCCAGCAGCTTGACAGGGGATACGCAGTATTTT. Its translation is CASSLTGDTQYF.

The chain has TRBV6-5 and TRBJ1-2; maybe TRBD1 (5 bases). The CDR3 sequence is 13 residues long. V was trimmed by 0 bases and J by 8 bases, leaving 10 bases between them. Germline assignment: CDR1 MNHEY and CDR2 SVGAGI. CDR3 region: CASSYSGRAGYTF. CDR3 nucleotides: TGTGCCAGCAGTTACTCTGGCAGGGCCGGCTACACCTTC.

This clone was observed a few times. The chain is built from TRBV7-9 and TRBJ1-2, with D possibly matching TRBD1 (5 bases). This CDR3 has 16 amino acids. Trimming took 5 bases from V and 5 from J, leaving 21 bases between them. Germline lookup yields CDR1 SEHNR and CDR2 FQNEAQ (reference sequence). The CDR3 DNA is TGTGCCAGCAGCCCCGGGGGGGGAACTATGTGGTATGGCTACACCTTC. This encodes CASSPGGGTMWYGYTF. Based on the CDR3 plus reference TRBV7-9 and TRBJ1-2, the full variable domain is DTGVSQNPRHKITKRGQNVTFRCDPISEHNRLYWYRQTLGQGPEFLTYFQNEAQLEKSRLLSDRFSAERPKGSFSTLEIQRTEQGDSAMYLCASSPGGGTMWYGYTFGSGTRLTVV.

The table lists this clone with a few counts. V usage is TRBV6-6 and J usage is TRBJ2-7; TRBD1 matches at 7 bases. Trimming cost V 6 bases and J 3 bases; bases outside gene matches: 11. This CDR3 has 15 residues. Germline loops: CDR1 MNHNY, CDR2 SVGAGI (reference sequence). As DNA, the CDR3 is TGTGCCAGCAGAATGAACAGGGGCCATAACTACGAGCAGTACTTC. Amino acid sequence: CASRMNRGHNYEQYF.

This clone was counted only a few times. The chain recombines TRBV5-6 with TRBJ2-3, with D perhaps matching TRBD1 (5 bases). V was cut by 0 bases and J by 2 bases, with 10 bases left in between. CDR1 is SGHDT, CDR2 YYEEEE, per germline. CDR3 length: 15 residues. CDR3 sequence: CASSLGPGNTDTQYF. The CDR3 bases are TGTGCCAGCAGCTTGGGGCCAGGGAACACAGATACGCAGTATTTT.

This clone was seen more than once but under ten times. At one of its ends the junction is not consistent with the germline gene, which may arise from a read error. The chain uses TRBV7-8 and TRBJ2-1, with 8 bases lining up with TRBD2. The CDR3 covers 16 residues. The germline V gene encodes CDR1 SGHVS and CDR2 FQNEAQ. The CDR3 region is CAGSSSTGLVYNEQFF. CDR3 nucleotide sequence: TGTGCCGGCAGCTCCTCGACGGGACTAGTGTACAATGAGCAGTTCTTC.

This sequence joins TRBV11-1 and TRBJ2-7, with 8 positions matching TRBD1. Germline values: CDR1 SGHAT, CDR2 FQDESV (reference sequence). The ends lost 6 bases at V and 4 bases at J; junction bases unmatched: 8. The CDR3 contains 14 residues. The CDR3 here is CASSRGQGLYEQYF. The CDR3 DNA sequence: TGTGCCAGCAGTCGAGGACAGGGCCTATACGAGCAGTACTTC.

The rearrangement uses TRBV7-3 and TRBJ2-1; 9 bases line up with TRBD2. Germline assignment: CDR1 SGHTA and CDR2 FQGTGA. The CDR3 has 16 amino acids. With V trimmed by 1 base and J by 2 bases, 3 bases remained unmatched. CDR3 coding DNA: TGTGCCAGCAGCTTAATAGCGGGAGCCCCCTACAATGAGCAGTTCTTC. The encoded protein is CASSLIAGAPYNEQFF. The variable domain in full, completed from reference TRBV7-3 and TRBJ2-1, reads GAGVSQTPSNKVTEKGKYVELRCDPISGHTALYWYRQSLGQGPEFLIYFQGTGAADDSGLPNDRFFAVRPEGSVSTLKIQRTERGDSAVYLCASSLIAGAPYNEQFFGPGTRLTVL.

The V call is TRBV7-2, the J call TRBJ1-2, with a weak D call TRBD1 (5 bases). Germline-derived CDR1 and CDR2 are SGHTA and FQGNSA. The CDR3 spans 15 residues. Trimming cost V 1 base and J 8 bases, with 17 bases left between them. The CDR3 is CASSLDRVFKGGYTF. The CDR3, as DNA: TGTGCCAGCAGCTTAGATCGGGTCTTCAAGGGGGGCTACACCTTC.

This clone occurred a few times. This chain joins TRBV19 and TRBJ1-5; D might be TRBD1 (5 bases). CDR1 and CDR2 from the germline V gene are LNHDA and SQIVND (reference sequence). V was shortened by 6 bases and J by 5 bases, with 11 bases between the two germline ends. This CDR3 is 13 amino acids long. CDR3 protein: CASSTGNHQPQHF. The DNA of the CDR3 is TGTGCCAGTAGCACAGGAAATCATCAGCCCCAGCATTTT.

The CDR3 DNA is TGTGCCAGCAGTTTACGGACAGGGACCTATTCTTCTGGCTACACCTTC. Its translation: CASSLRTGTYSSGYTF. The chain uses TRBV28 and TRBJ1-2; 8 bases match TRBD1. The V gene's germline CDR1 is MDHEN and CDR2 SYDVKM. V trimming: 2 bases; J trimming: 7 bases; junction bases outside the gene matches: 12. The length of the CDR3 is 16 residues.